This TCR beta chain was sequenced in a study of T-cell reconstitution after alpha-beta-depleted transplantation in children. The study's findings and limits: Two months or so post-transplant, alpha-beta T cells reportedly derived from several hundred expanded graft clones.

CDR3 length equals 15 residues. Looked up from germline, CDR1 is SNHLY and CDR2 is FYNNEI. V was clipped by 3 bases and J by 1 base; unmatched bases: 6. Points on this clonotype: Its antigen is undetermined.

As it was prepared, the TCRbeta library received unique molecular identifiers. MiXCR was run by TCRdb on the PCR reads, yielding one entry per CDR3 protein. The sample has around 960,000 distinct CDR3 sequences; around 30% are singletons. This clonotype was sampled from a boy younger than two who had a stem cell transplant for SCID, so the T cells may come from the graft donor. The sample consisted of PBMCs, mostly from graft donor cells, taken 360 days after TCRalphabeta/CD19-depleted stem cell transplant. J is TRBJ2-7 and V is TRBV2, with TRBD1 matching 7 bases. CDR3 in DNA: TGTGCCAGCAGTGAGGACAGGCACCCTTCCTACGAGCAGTACTTC. Its translation: CASSEDRHPSYEQYF.